The rows below give T cell receptor beta chains drawn from one sample of a study of T cell changes during pregnancy in multiple sclerosis. The repertoire was sequenced with immunoSEQ multiplex PCR; TCRdb's copy has only in-frame clones and lacks some. The sample gives 60,000 or so clones, around 90% of which show up once; about 2% is in the top ten. The sample consisted of peripheral blood, taken in the second trimester of pregnancy. Source of these receptors: a female donor in good health, enrolled as a control in a pregnancy study. Both conserved end residues are part of each CDR3. Fields, in order: D gene, J gene, V gene, clone size, CDR3 DNA, CDR3 protein. A D gene is named only where the DNA matches it firmly. Expanded clones get a size class; other rows say once, few or many, or leave the size out.

d_call: TRBD2; j_call: TRBJ2-1; v_call: TRBV12-5; clone_size: -; cdr3_nt: TGTGCCGGGGGGTCATCCTACAATGAGCAGTTCTTC; cdr3_aa: CAGGSSYNEQFF
d_call: TRBD2; j_call: TRBJ2-7; v_call: TRBV9; clone_size: -; cdr3_nt: TGTGCCAGCAGTCGCGGAGGTAGCGGGGGCCCCGGGCAGTACTTC; cdr3_aa: CASSRGGSGGPGQYF
d_call: TRBD2; j_call: TRBJ2-1; v_call: TRBV28; clone_size: -; cdr3_nt: TGTGCCAGCAGTTCCCCCCGGCAGCGGGAGGCCTACAATGAGCAGTTCTTC; cdr3_aa: CASSSPRQREAYNEQFF
d_call: -; j_call: TRBJ2-7; v_call: TRBV6-5; clone_size: -; cdr3_nt: TGTGCCAGCAGTCACGGTCCCTCCTACGAGCAGTACTTC; cdr3_aa: CASSHGPSYEQYF
d_call: TRBD1; j_call: TRBJ2-2; v_call: TRBV19; clone_size: -; cdr3_nt: TGTGCCAGTAAATTATTATCGGCAGGGGGAATGAACACCGGGGAGCTGTTTTTT; cdr3_aa: CASKLLSAGGMNTGELFF
d_call: TRBD1; j_call: TRBJ1-2; v_call: TRBV28; clone_size: -; cdr3_nt: TGTGCCAACCCGACCCGTCCGGGACAGACCTCCTATCTCTATGGCTACACCTTC; cdr3_aa: CANPTRPGQTSYLYGYTF
d_call: TRBD1; j_call: TRBJ2-7; v_call: TRBV5-1; clone_size: -; cdr3_nt: TGCGCCAGCAGCATCGGGACAGGGGTTTACTTC; cdr3_aa: CASSIGTGVYF
d_call: -; j_call: TRBJ1-2; v_call: TRBV10-3; clone_size: -; cdr3_nt: TGTGCCATCAGTGAGTCGGGTGAGGAGGGCCTCTATGGCTACACCTTC; cdr3_aa: CAISESGEEGLYGYTF
d_call: TRBD1; j_call: TRBJ2-3; v_call: TRBV10-3; clone_size: once; cdr3_nt: TGTGCCATCAGTGATATGGGACAGGGGGGGGATACGCAGTATTTT; cdr3_aa: CAISDMGQGGDTQYF
d_call: -; j_call: TRBJ1-4; v_call: TRBV6-1; clone_size: -; cdr3_nt: TGTGCCAGCAGCATCTACCTAGCTAATGAAAAACTGTTTTTT; cdr3_aa: CASSIYLANEKLFF
d_call: -; j_call: TRBJ2-5; v_call: TRBV2; clone_size: once; cdr3_nt: TGTGCCAGCACCCGGACTTTACAAGAGACCCAGTACTTC; cdr3_aa: CASTRTLQETQYF
d_call: TRBD1; j_call: TRBJ2-7; v_call: TRBV18; clone_size: -; cdr3_nt: TGTGCCAGCTCCCCAGACAGGGTCATTGTTTACGAGCAGTACTTC; cdr3_aa: CASSPDRVIVYEQYF
d_call: -; j_call: TRBJ1-5; v_call: TRBV18; clone_size: -; cdr3_nt: TGTGCCAGCTCACCTGACACCGATAGCAATCAGCCCCAGCATTTT; cdr3_aa: CASSPDTDSNQPQHF
d_call: -; j_call: TRBJ2-7; v_call: TRBV2; clone_size: -; cdr3_nt: TGTGCCAGCAGTGAATGGGACTCTTCCTACGAGCAGTACTTC; cdr3_aa: CASSEWDSSYEQYF
d_call: -; j_call: TRBJ2-7; v_call: TRBV19; clone_size: few; cdr3_nt: TGTGCCAGTAGTATATTAAGGACAGAGCTCACCTACGAGCAGTACTTC; cdr3_aa: CASSILRTELTYEQYF
d_call: -; j_call: TRBJ2-5; v_call: TRBV4-2; clone_size: -; cdr3_nt: TGTGCCAGCAGCCCGACCGACGGGGACCAAGAGACCCAGTACTTC; cdr3_aa: CASSPTDGDQETQYF
d_call: -; j_call: TRBJ2-1; v_call: TRBV27; clone_size: -; cdr3_nt: TGTGCCAGCAGTTCCCGGTTATCCTACAATGAGCAGTTCTTC; cdr3_aa: CASSSRLSYNEQFF
d_call: TRBD1; j_call: TRBJ2-7; v_call: TRBV5-1; clone_size: -; cdr3_nt: TGCGCCAGCGGTCCAGGGGGCCGGACCTACGAGCAGTACTTC; cdr3_aa: CASGPGGRTYEQYF
d_call: TRBD1; j_call: TRBJ1-2; v_call: TRBV30; clone_size: -; cdr3_nt: TGTGCCTGGAGTCATCCGGTACGTGGGACAGGGGCCGTCATGGGGTATGGCTACACCTTC; cdr3_aa: CAWSHPVRGTGAVMGYGYTF
d_call: TRBD1; j_call: TRBJ2-7; v_call: TRBV19; clone_size: -; cdr3_nt: TGTGCCAGTAGTGCGGGGACAGGTTTCGAGCAGTACTTC; cdr3_aa: CASSAGTGFEQYF
d_call: -; j_call: TRBJ2-4; v_call: TRBV29-1; clone_size: -; cdr3_nt: TGCAGCGTTGAGGGACATCGGGATCTAGCCAAAAACATTCAGTACTTC; cdr3_aa: CSVEGHRDLAKNIQYF
d_call: -; j_call: TRBJ2-4; v_call: TRBV27; clone_size: -; cdr3_nt: TGTGCCAGCAGTTTACGGGGAGCCAAAAACATTCAGTACTTC; cdr3_aa: CASSLRGAKNIQYF